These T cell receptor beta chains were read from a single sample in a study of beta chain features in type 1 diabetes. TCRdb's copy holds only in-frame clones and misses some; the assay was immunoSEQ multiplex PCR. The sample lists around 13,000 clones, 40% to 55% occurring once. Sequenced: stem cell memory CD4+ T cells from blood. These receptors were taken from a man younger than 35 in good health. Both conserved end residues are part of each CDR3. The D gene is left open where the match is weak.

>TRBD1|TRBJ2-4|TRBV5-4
CASSWTGLNIQYF
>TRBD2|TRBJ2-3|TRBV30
CAWRSGGARGTDTQYF
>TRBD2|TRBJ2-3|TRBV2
CASPVGSGGPYTDTQYF
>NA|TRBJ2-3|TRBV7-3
CASSGGRGADTQYF
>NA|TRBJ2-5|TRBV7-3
CASSLLAQETQYF
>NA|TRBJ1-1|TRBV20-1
CSAQKGGEAFF
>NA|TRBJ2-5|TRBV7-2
CASSLPGEETQYF
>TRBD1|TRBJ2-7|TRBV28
CASTGGQGALLGEQYF
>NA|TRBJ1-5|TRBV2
CASSDRAGEQPQHF
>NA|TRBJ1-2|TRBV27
CASSSQGFGYTF
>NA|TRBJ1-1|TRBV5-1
CASSASRNTEAFF
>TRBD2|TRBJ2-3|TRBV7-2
CASSLRTSGALTDTQYF
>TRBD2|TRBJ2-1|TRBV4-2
CASSQDASGGSSYNEQFF
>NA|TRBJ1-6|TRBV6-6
CASKMRQHNSPLHF
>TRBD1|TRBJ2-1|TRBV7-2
CASSWDRSNEQFF
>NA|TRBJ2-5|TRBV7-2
CASSPEVATGTQYF
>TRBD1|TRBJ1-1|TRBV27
CASSPWDRENTEAFF
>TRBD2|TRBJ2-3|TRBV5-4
CASSTDSTSGGTLTGTQYF
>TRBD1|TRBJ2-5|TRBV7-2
CASSLEGDRTTQYF
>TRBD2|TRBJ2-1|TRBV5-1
CASRPGLAFDEQFF
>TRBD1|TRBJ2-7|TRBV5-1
CASSWGTGSYEQYF
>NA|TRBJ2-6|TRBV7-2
CASGRGGAGANVLTF
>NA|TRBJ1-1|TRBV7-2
CASSPTGGEAFF
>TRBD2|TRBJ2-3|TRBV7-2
CASSPTSGVDTQYF
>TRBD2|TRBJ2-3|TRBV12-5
CASGLVSGGGWTDTQYF
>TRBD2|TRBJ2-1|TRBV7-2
CASSFAGLAGGNEQFF
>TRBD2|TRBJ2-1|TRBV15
CATSRGGSGVNEQFF
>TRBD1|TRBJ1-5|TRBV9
CASSVGQGEGQPQHF
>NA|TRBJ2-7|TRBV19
CASSPRPGDYEQYF
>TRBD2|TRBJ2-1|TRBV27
CASSLFSGADNEQFF
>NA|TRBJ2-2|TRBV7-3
CASSLTPARLNTGELFF
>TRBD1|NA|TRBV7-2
CASSSRQGWYEQYF
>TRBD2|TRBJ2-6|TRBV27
CASRSGGAKGANVLTF
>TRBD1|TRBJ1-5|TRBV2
CASRQTGGQPQHF
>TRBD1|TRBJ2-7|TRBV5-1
CASSPTGLVGEQYF
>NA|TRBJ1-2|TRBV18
CASSPTGLGYGYTF
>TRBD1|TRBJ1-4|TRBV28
CASSTDRGPFNEKLFF
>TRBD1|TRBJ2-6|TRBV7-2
CASGQGAGSGANVLTF